This T cell receptor (beta chain) was retrieved from a study of blood T cell repertoires in COVID-19. For the study at large: PBMCs, B-cell-depleted T cells, or T cells provided the cDNA or gDNA that made up the material.

Some clones are missing from TCRdb's copy, which holds only in-frame ones; the method was immunoSEQ multiplex PCR. The sample contains some 81,000 clones, 90% of which appear only once. Germline V gene sequence: CDR1 MNHNS, CDR2 SASEGT. This CDR3 has 16 amino acids. V gave up 4 bases and J gave up 3 bases, with 19 bases separating them. This chain uses TRBV6-1 with TRBJ2-7; TRBD2 might be the D (5 bases). The receptor comes from a woman aged 50 to 60 in a cohort sampled during active COVID-19. The sample comprised peripheral blood. The CDR3 DNA sequence: TGTGCCAGCAGTGGGGTTTCGGGGAGCATCAACTACGAGCAGTACTTC. It codes for CASSGVSGSINYEQYF.